This TCR beta chain was captured by sequencing in a study of spatial heterogeneity in lung cancer. This clonotype was observed many times. Antigen unknown. This beta chain was picked up by a library intended for alpha chains and is off target, so its count carries little meaning. Whole-study results and caveats: Within tumors, counts of expanded alpha and beta TCRs tracked tumor mutation counts.

Time point denoted: sample taken at primary tumor resection. Donors were 55 to 75 untreated early-stage non-small cell lung cancer patients. Sequencing covered unsorted whole RNA taken from tumor, nontumor lung or frozen PBMC. Germline loops: CDR1 DFQATT, CDR2 SNEGSKA (reference sequence). The CDR3 is 14 amino acids. V was pared by 2 bases and J by 0 bases, with 4 bases of the junction left unmatched. TCRdb re-called the 5' RACE reads with MiXCR, one entry per CDR3 protein. This table holds some 5,900 distinct CDR3 sequences, less than 9.5% found once. This chain joins TRBV20-1 and TRBJ2-7; TRBD2 matches at 7 bases. Sample: lung tumor tissue, taken at surgery. The receptor was derived from a female donor with early-stage non-small cell lung cancer. The CDR3 DNA reads as TGCAGTGCTAGAAAACTAGCGAACTCCTACGAGCAGTACTTC. This codes for CSARKLANSYEQYF.